A single sample gave rise to the 26 T cell receptor beta chains below, sequenced in a study of blood T cell repertoires in COVID-19. Only in-frame clones appear in the TCRdb table, and some are missing; sequencing was by immunoSEQ multiplex PCR. The sample has roughly 200,000 clones, 65% to 85% seen once; the top ten hold roughly 8.7%. The material sequenced was peripheral blood. The receptors were gathered from a man aged 35-49 years with active or convalescent COVID-19.

This chain uses TRBV6-5 with TRBJ1-2; D is undetermined. Germline values: CDR1 MNHEY, CDR2 SVGAGI. The CDR3 has 14 amino acids. Trimming took off 5 bases at V and 2 bases at J, with 12 bases between the two ends. For the CDR3, the DNA is TGTGCCAGCAGTACTCCGGGAACAAACTATGGCTACACCTTC. Translated: CASSTPGTNYGYTF.

V usage is TRBV6-2 or TRBV6-3 and J usage is TRBJ1-1; D is ambiguous. Germline V CDR1 and CDR2: MNHEY, SVGEGT. Between the trimmed V and J ends, which lost 0 bases and 6 bases, there was a span of 17 bases. The CDR3 length is 16 residues. DNA for the CDR3: TGTGCCAGCAGTTACTCCGGGTTAAATCTCCGATCTGAAGCTTTCTTT. It codes for CASSYSGLNLRSEAFF.

The chain has TRBV18 and TRBJ1-1; D gene unclear. Between the trimmed V and J ends, which lost 5 bases and 5 bases, there was a span of 24 bases. Germline CDR1 is KGHSH and CDR2 is LQKENI. The CDR3 length is 17 residues. The CDR3 DNA reads as TGTGCCAGCTCATCCAACCCACCGAGAGGAATTGAGACTGAAGCTTTCTTT. Its translation: CASSSNPPRGIETEAFF.

The chain uses TRBV7-2 and TRBJ1-2; possibly TRBD1 for D (6 bases). The ends were cut back, 2 bases at V and 0 bases at J, with 19 bases in the middle. CDR1 and CDR2 (germline): SGHTA, FQGNSA. The CDR3 loop spans 18 amino acids. The CDR3 DNA sequence: TGTGCCAGCAGCTTAAGGGCGGCGGGGGGGCCGTCTAACTATGGCTACACCTTC. It translates to CASSLRAAGGPSNYGYTF.

The chain links TRBV19 to TRBJ1-6, with D possibly TRBD1 on 6 matching bases. V was cut by 3 bases and J by 6 bases, with 27 bases left in between. CDR1 and CDR2 from the germline V gene are LNHDA and SQIVND (reference sequence). The CDR3 length is 20 residues. CDR3 residues: CASSIAREQGLRKINSPLHF. CDR3 DNA sequence: TGTGCCAGTAGTATCGCCAGGGAGCAGGGGCTGAGGAAAATTAATTCACCCCTCCACTTT.

The rearrangement uses TRBV7-9 and TRBJ1-2; possible D gene TRBD1, 5 bases. V was shortened by 4 bases and J by 5 bases, with 17 bases between the two germline ends. Germline lookup yields CDR1 SEHNR and CDR2 FQNEAQ (reference sequence). The CDR3 contains 15 residues. CDR3 coding DNA: TGTGCCAGCAGCTCGGCAGGGACTCGAAGATATGGCTACACCTTC. Its protein product is CASSSAGTRRYGYTF.

The chain links TRBV7-9 to TRBJ1-2; the D gene is possibly TRBD1 (6 bases). CDR3 size: 13 residues. Deletions cut 7 bases from V and 5 bases from J, with 14 bases between. The germline CDR1 and CDR2 sequences are SEHNR and FQNEAQ (reference sequence). CDR3 bases: TGTGCCAGCACCTCGGGGGGCTGGTATGGCTACACCTTC. Its protein product is CASTSGGWYGYTF.

The chain couples TRBV7-2 to TRBJ2-3; 10 bases fit TRBD2. The CDR3 runs 15 residues. The trim removed 5 bases at V and 4 bases at J, leaving 6 bases unmatched. The germline V gene has CDR1 SGHTA and CDR2 FQGNSA. The CDR3 loop is CASSPQGLAPDTQYF. In nucleotides, the CDR3 is TGTGCCAGCAGCCCCCAGGGACTAGCGCCAGATACGCAGTATTTT.

The chain combines TRBV4-2 with TRBJ2-3, with D possibly TRBD2 on 7 matching bases. The CDR3 runs to 13 residues. The V gene's germline CDR1 is LGHNA and CDR2 YNFKEQ. Trimming stripped 10 bases from V and 0 bases from J, with 11 bases between. The CDR3 DNA reads as TGTGCCACCCGGGGGGCTAGCACAGATACGCAGTATTTT. Its protein is CATRGASTDTQYF.

This chain uses TRBV6-4 with TRBJ2-7, with TRBD2 as a possible D gene (5 bases). Germline V gene data show CDR1 as MRHNA and CDR2 as SNTAGT. The CDR3 has 15 residues. V was trimmed by 4 bases and J by 0 bases, leaving 13 bases between them. The CDR3 sequence is CASSAVYGVSYEQYF. The CDR3 nucleotides read TGTGCCAGCAGTGCCGTATACGGGGTCTCCTACGAGCAGTACTTC.

The V gene is TRBV29-1, the J gene TRBJ2-3; D is perhaps TRBD1 (5 bases). V was cut by 4 bases and J by 0 bases, with 8 bases left in between. The CDR3 runs 13 residues. Germline V gives CDR1 SQVTM, CDR2 ANQGSEA. The chain's CDR3 is CSVGGRSTDTQYF. The CDR3 DNA reads TGCAGCGTTGGGGGCAGAAGCACAGATACGCAGTATTTT.

This chain connects TRBV21-1 to TRBJ2-1; TRBD2 is the table's D call and was not checked against the DNA. TRBV21-1 is a documented pseudogene. CDR3 length: 15 amino acids. The CDR3 DNA follows: TGTGCCAGCAGCAAACGCGGGAGACACCACAATGAGCAGTTCTTC. Encoded protein: CASSKRGRHHNEQFF.

The rearrangement uses TRBV5-1 and TRBJ2-3, with no clear D. Between the trimmed V and J ends, which lost 5 bases and 5 bases, there was a span of 6 bases. The CDR3 contains 11 residues. The germline V gene has CDR1 SGHRS and CDR2 YFSETQ. In nucleotides, the CDR3 is TGCGCCAGCAGACTCGGAGATACGCAGTATTTT. Amino acid sequence: CASRLGDTQYF. Complete variable domain (other parts from reference TRBV5-1 and TRBJ2-3): KAGVTQTPRYLIKTRGQQVTLSCSPISGHRSVSWYQQTPGQGLQFLFEYFSETQRNKGNFPGRFSGRQFSNSRSEMNVSTLELGDSALYLCASRLGDTQYFGPGTRLTVL.

This chain uses TRBV5-1 with TRBJ1-1; 8 bases align to TRBD1. CDR3 length equals 15 residues. Germline V gene lookup returns CDR1 SGHRS and CDR2 YFSETQ. The V segment lost 0 bases and the J segment 0 bases; nucleotides outside the gene matches: 1. The DNA for the CDR3 is TGCGCCAGCAGCTTGGACAGGGGGATGAACACTGAAGCTTTCTTT. Its translation: CASSLDRGMNTEAFF.

This clone came up once. The rearrangement uses TRBV5-6 and TRBJ2-3; D might be TRBD2 (6 bases). The V end lost 4 bases, the J end lost 0 bases, and 12 bases lay between the germline ends. The CDR3 runs to 15 residues. The germline CDR1 and CDR2 sequences are SGHDT and YYEEEE. CDR3 nucleotides: TGTGCCAGCAGCCTGGGACTTACTAGCACAGATACGCAGTATTTT. It is translated as CASSLGLTSTDTQYF.

The chain links TRBV19 to TRBJ2-7; 11 nucleotides agree with TRBD1. Looked up from germline, CDR1 is LNHDA and CDR2 is SQIVND (reference sequence). The J segment lost 3 bases and the V segment lost 3 bases, leaving 4 bases of the junction unmatched. The CDR3 runs 15 residues. CDR3 residues: CASSILGTGGYEQYF. Here the CDR3 DNA reads TGTGCCAGTAGTATCCTCGGGACAGGGGGCTACGAGCAGTACTTC.

As to this clone: The sample contains more than one DNA sequence encoding this CDR3. The rearrangement joins TRBV6-6 to TRBJ1-2; 9 nucleotides line up with TRBD1. CDR3 length: 15 residues. V lost 5 bases to trimming and J lost 2 bases; unmatched junction nucleotides: 6. Germline lookup yields CDR1 MNHNY and CDR2 SVGAGI (reference sequence). This CDR3 reads CASSRPGQGNYGYTF. The CDR3 nucleotides read TGTGCCAGCAGTCGGCCGGGACAGGGCAACTATGGCTACACCTTC.

This clone showed up just a few times. The chain couples TRBV15 to TRBJ1-2; unclear D gene. This CDR3 spans 15 amino acids. CDR1 is LNHNV, CDR2 YYDKDF, per germline (reference sequence). Trimming stripped 0 bases from V and 4 bases from J, with 12 bases between. CDR3 in DNA: TGTGCCACCAGCAGAGATCTCCAAGGGAGCTATGGCTACACCTTC. This encodes CATSRDLQGSYGYTF.

The chain has TRBV30 and TRBJ1-1; D is possibly TRBD1 (6 bases). V dropped 1 base and J dropped 5 bases, with 14 bases sitting between them. Germline loops: CDR1 GTSNPN, CDR2 SVGIG (reference sequence). The CDR3 sequence is 14 residues long. The CDR3 spells CAWSGPERGTEAFF. The DNA of the CDR3 is TGTGCCTGGAGTGGGCCCGAGAGGGGGACTGAAGCTTTCTTT. The full variable domain, in which reference TRBV30 and TRBJ1-1 provide the parts outside the CDR3, is SQTIHQWPATLVQPVGSPLSLECTVEGTSNPNLYWYRQAAGRGLQLLFYSVGIGQISSEVPQNLSASRPQDRQFILSSKKLLLSDSGFYLCAWSGPERGTEAFFGQGTRLTVV.

V usage is TRBV4-3 and J usage is TRBJ2-3, with 13 bases fitting TRBD2. Unmatched junction bases numbered 3, after V lost 2 bases and J lost 1 base. The germline V gene has CDR1 LGHNA and CDR2 YSLEER. The CDR3 extends over 17 amino acids. The CDR3 DNA reads as TGCGCCAGCAGCCAAAGGACTAGCGGGGGAGGCACAGATACGCAGTATTTT. It codes for CASSQRTSGGGTDTQYF.

V is TRBV20-1 and J is TRBJ1-1; D gene ambiguous. The ends were cut back, 3 bases at V and 5 bases at J, with 10 bases in the middle. CDR3 size: 12 residues. Germline V gene lookup returns CDR1 DFQATT and CDR2 SNEGSKA (reference sequence). The CDR3 region is CSASPGITEAFF. Here the CDR3 DNA reads TGCAGTGCTAGTCCAGGTATTACTGAAGCTTTCTTT.

CDR3 residues: CASSPPAGSNEKLFF. The CDR3 DNA reads as TGTGCCAGCAGCCCCCCGGCAGGGTCGAATGAAAAACTGTTTTTT. This chain connects TRBV28 to TRBJ1-4, with D maybe TRBD1 (5 bases). V was cut by 6 bases and J by 5 bases, with 16 bases left in between. Germline V gives CDR1 MDHEN, CDR2 SYDVKM. The CDR3 is 15 amino acids.

The count of this clone is one. This chain links TRBV11-3 with TRBJ1-2, with D hard to call. CDR1 SGHNT and CDR2 YENEEA come from the germline V gene. The V gene lost 5 bases and the J gene lost 5 bases, with 18 bases spanning the gap. The CDR3 is made up of 15 amino acids. The CDR3 spells CASSTRTGLDYGYTF. The CDR3 DNA reads TGTGCCAGCAGCACCCGCACGGGGTTAGATTATGGCTACACCTTC.

V gene TRBV7-6 combines with J gene TRBJ2-1; 15 bases are shared with TRBD2. The CDR3 is 16 residues long. J lost 5 bases, V lost 5 bases, and 4 bases had no gene match. CDR1 is SGHVS and CDR2 is FNYEAQ in the germline V gene. CDR3 sequence: CASSPGLAGGNNEQFF. Here the CDR3 DNA reads TGTGCCAGCAGCCCGGGACTAGCGGGAGGAAACAATGAGCAGTTCTTC.

This sequence joins TRBV9 and TRBJ2-7; D is possibly TRBD1 (5 bases). CDR1 and CDR2 (germline): SGDLS, YYNGEE. V lost 4 bases and J 1 base, leaving 18 bases between the germline ends. The CDR3 consists of 16 residues. CDR3 region: CASSPSPGISSYEQYF. The CDR3 DNA reads TGTGCCAGCAGCCCTTCCCCAGGGATAAGTTCCTACGAGCAGTACTTC. Based on the CDR3 plus reference TRBV9 and TRBJ2-7, the full variable domain is DSGVTQTPKHLITATGQRVTLRCSPRSGDLSVYWYQQSLDQGLQFLIQYYNGEERAKGNILERFSAQQFPDLHSELNLSSLELGDSALYFCASSPSPGISSYEQYFGPGTRLTVT.

The rearrangement uses TRBV24-1 and TRBJ2-1; no firm D call. Trimming took 3 bases from V and 9 from J, leaving 11 bases between them. CDR1 and CDR2 (germline): KGHDR, SFDVKD. There are 13 residues in the CDR3. In nucleotides, the CDR3 is TGTGCCACCAGTGATCGAAAACGGAGTGAGCAGTTCTTC. It yields the protein CATSDRKRSEQFF.